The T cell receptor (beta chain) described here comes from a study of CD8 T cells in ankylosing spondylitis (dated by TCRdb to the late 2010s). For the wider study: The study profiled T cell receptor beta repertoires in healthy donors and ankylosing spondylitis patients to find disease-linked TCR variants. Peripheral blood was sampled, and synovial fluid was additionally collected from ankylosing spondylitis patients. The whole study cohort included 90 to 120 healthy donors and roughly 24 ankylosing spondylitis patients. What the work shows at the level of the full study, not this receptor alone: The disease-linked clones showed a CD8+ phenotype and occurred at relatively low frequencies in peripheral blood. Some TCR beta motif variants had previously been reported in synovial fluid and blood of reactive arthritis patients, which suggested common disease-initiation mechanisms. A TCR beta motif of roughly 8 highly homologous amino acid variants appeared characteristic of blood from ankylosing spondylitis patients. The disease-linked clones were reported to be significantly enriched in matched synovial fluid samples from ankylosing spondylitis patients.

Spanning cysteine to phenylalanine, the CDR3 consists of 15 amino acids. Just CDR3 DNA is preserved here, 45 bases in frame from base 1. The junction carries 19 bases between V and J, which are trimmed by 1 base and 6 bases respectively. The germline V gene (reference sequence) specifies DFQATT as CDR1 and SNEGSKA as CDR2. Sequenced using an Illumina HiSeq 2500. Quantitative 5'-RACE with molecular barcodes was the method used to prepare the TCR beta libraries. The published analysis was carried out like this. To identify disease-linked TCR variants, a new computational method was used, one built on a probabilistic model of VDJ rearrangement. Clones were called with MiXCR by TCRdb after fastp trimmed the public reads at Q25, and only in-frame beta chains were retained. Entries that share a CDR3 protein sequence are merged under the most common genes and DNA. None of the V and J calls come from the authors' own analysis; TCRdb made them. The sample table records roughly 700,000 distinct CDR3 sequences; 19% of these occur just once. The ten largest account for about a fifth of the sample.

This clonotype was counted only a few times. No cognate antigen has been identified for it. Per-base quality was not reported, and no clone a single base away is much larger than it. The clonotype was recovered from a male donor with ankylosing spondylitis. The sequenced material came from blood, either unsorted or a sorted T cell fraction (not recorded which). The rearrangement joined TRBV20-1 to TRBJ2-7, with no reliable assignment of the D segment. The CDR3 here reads CSARVPWAGESEQYF. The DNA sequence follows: TGCAGTGCTAGAGTCCCCTGGGCAGGAGAAAGCGAGCAGTACTTC.